The TCR beta chain described here comes from a study of cytomegalovirus exposure and HLA in healthy donors. Findings of the study overall: An analysis done earlier found most TCR beta V segments productive about 87% or about 30% of the time.

PCR involved 60 Vbeta and 13 Jbeta primers. Using immunoSEQ multiplex PCR, the repertoire was profiled, and TCRdb retains in-frame clones only, with some absent. The data hold 100,000 to 150,000 clones, with roughly three quarters observed a single time. About this clone: As yet, its antigen is unknown.

Material: PBMCs. This sequence was found in a woman aged 18-29 years in good health and CMV-seronegative.

The CDR3 region is CASSGEQGRVYGYTF. The DNA of the CDR3 is TGTGCCAGCAGTGGCGAGCAGGGAAGGGTCTATGGCTACACCTTC. The chain joins TRBV2 to TRBJ1-2; perhaps TRBD1 as D (5 bases). Trimming took off 4 bases at V and 4 bases at J, with 16 bases between the two ends. Per the germline V gene, CDR1 is SNHLY and CDR2 is FYNNEI. CDR3 length equals 15 residues.